The 23 T cell receptor beta chains in this list originate from one sample, sequenced in a study of CD8 T cells in ankylosing spondylitis. TCRdb re-derived calls from the 5' RACE reads in MiXCR, one entry per CDR3 protein. This repertoire shows around 30,000 distinct CDR3 sequences, about 5.1% found once; its top ten account for approximately 1.7%. The specimen was blood, either unsorted or a sorted T cell fraction (not recorded which). These TCRs come from a female donor with ankylosing spondylitis or in good health (not recorded which).

This clonotype was counted at least ten times. CDR3: CATSQGGGLQETQYF. CDR3 coding DNA: TGTGCCACCAGCCAGGGTGGTGGGCTTCAAGAGACCCAGTACTTC. J is TRBJ2-5 and V is TRBV15; a weak D match, TRBD1 (5 bases). From germline, CDR1 is LNHNV and CDR2 YYDKDF (reference sequence). The CDR3 has 15 residues. V lost 5 bases and J lost 2, with 15 bases in between.

This clonotype was detected a few times. V and J are TRBV9 and TRBJ2-5; 14 bases line up with TRBD2. CDR1 and CDR2 (germline): SGDLS, YYNGEE. The CDR3 loop spans 16 amino acids. V lost 1 base and J lost 5; bases outside the gene matches: 4. The CDR3 protein is CASSVTGTSGGETQYF. CDR3 nucleotides: TGTGCCAGCAGCGTAACCGGGACTAGCGGGGGTGAGACCCAGTACTTC.

This clonotype was recorded many times. V gene TRBV9 combines with J gene TRBJ2-3, with D perhaps given as TRBD1 or TRBD2 (6 bases each). Deletions cut 3 bases from V and 0 bases from J, with 11 bases between. There are 15 residues in the CDR3. The germline CDR1 and CDR2 sequences are SGDLS and YYNGEE. CDR3 residues: CASSAAGHSTDTQYF. CDR3 in DNA: TGTGCCAGCAGCGCGGCGGGACACAGCACAGATACGCAGTATTTT.

This clonotype occurred many times. CDR3 sequence: CASSPMPSGGVYEQYF. In nucleotides, the CDR3 is TGTGCCAGCAGCCCCATGCCTAGCGGGGGAGTCTACGAGCAGTACTTC. The chain uses TRBV9 and TRBJ2-7; TRBD2 agrees at 10 bases. J gave up 3 bases and V 4 bases, and 10 bases lay outside the gene matches. Germline lookup yields CDR1 SGDLS and CDR2 YYNGEE. The CDR3 is 16 amino acids.

This clonotype was seen many times. CDR3 loop: CASSVVSAGELFF. DNA of the CDR3: TGTGCCAGCAGCGTAGTGAGCGCCGGGGAGCTGTTTTTT. J is TRBJ2-2 and V is TRBV9; D not resolved. V lost 0 bases and J lost 6, with 6 bases in between. The CDR3 runs to 13 residues. Looked up from germline, CDR1 is SGDLS and CDR2 is YYNGEE. The complete variable domain, with remaining parts taken from reference TRBV9 and TRBJ2-2, reads DSGVTQTPKHLITATGQRVTLRCSPRSGDLSVYWYQQSLDQGLQFLIQYYNGEERAKGNILERFSAQQFPDLHSELNLSSLELGDSALYFCASSVVSAGELFFGEGSRLTVL.

The J gene is TRBJ2-2, the V gene TRBV9; TRBD2 might be the D (5 bases). From germline, CDR1 is SGDLS and CDR2 YYNGEE. The CDR3 spans 17 residues. The V gene lost 4 bases and the J gene lost 0 bases, with 16 bases spanning the gap. DNA of the CDR3: TGTGCCAGCAGCCCCCGTAGAGGGAACGCGAACACCGGGGAGCTGTTTTTT. Residues: CASSPRRGNANTGELFF.

This clonotype was seen many times. This chain joins TRBV9 and TRBJ2-2, with a possible D match to TRBD1 (5 bases). CDR1 is SGDLS, CDR2 YYNGEE, per germline. The CDR3 is 15 residues long. V was clipped by 2 bases and J by 2 bases, with 10 bases between them. In DNA form, the CDR3 reads TGTGCCAGCAGCGTTAAGACAGACAACACCGGGGAGCTGTTTTTT. Residues: CASSVKTDNTGELFF.

This clonotype was seen a few times. The chain recombines TRBV9 with TRBJ2-3, with TRBD2 identical over 10 bases. The CDR3 is 15 amino acids. The germline gives CDR1 SGDLS, CDR2 YYNGEE. Losses at the gene ends were 4 bases for V and 1 base for J; bases not matched to a gene: 3. The CDR3 loop is CASSLGTSGTDTQYF. The DNA of the CDR3 is TGTGCCAGCAGCTTAGGGACTAGCGGCACAGATACGCAGTATTTT. The variable domain in full, with the rest retrieved from reference TRBV9 and TRBJ2-3, is DSGVTQTPKHLITATGQRVTLRCSPRSGDLSVYWYQQSLDQGLQFLIQYYNGEERAKGNILERFSAQQFPDLHSELNLSSLELGDSALYFCASSLGTSGTDTQYFGPGTRLTVL.

This clonotype showed up many times. V and J are TRBV9 and TRBJ2-3, with TRBD2 matching over 8 bases. The V and J ends lost 3 bases and 2 bases, in that order; junction bases with no gene match: 8. The CDR3 loop spans 16 amino acids. Germline-derived CDR1 and CDR2 are SGDLS and YYNGEE. CDR3 DNA sequence: TGTGCCAGCAGCGCCACGGGAGGGGCGGTCACAGATACGCAGTATTTT. Encoded protein: CASSATGGAVTDTQYF.

There are many counts of this clonotype. This chain links TRBV9 with TRBJ2-4; TRBD2 aligns across 7 bases. CDR1 and CDR2 (germline): SGDLS, YYNGEE. This CDR3 has 15 residues. Trimming cost V 6 bases and J 1 base; bases outside gene matches: 7. CDR3 loop: CASTPGGSAKNIQYF. The CDR3 DNA follows: TGTGCCAGCACTCCTGGCGGGAGTGCCAAAAACATTCAGTACTTC.

This clonotype was counted at least ten times. The V gene is TRBV9, the J gene TRBJ2-1; 15 bases line up with TRBD2. In germline, CDR1 is SGDLS, CDR2 YYNGEE. The CDR3 is made up of 15 amino acids. V dropped 4 bases and J dropped 7; count of bases not matched to a gene: 3. Here the CDR3 reads CASSRTSGRENEQFF. The CDR3 nucleotides read TGTGCCAGCAGCCGGACTAGCGGGAGGGAGAATGAGCAGTTCTTC.

By share, this clonotype ranks as medium-sized. The chain carries TRBV9 and TRBJ2-5, with D possibly TRBD1 on 6 matching bases. The length of the CDR3 is 13 residues. Per germline, CDR1 SGDLS and CDR2 YYNGEE. Trimming left V 0 bases short and J 4 bases short, with 7 bases between. CDR3 residues: CASSVGGGETQYF. The CDR3, as DNA: TGTGCCAGCAGCGTAGGAGGGGGAGAGACCCAGTACTTC.

This clonotype was recorded many times. The chain links TRBV9 to TRBJ2-7, with 9 bases fitting TRBD2. The trim removed 1 base at V and 3 bases at J, leaving 8 bases unmatched. This CDR3 comprises 16 residues. Germline values: CDR1 SGDLS, CDR2 YYNGEE. The DNA of the CDR3 is TGTGCCAGCAGCGTAACCTCAGCGGGGGGAATCTACGAGCAGTACTTC. It encodes CASSVTSAGGIYEQYF.

This clonotype showed up just a few times. The chain recombines TRBV9 with TRBJ2-5, with a possible D match to TRBD1 (6 bases). Germline CDR1 and CDR2: SGDLS and YYNGEE. The CDR3 consists of 14 residues. V was shortened by 2 bases and J by 2 bases, with 10 bases between the two germline ends. CDR3 amino acids: CASSVGTQQETQYF. CDR3 DNA: TGTGCCAGCAGCGTCGGGACACAACAAGAGACCCAGTACTTC. The full variable domain, completed using reference TRBV9 and TRBJ2-5, is DSGVTQTPKHLITATGQRVTLRCSPRSGDLSVYWYQQSLDQGLQFLIQYYNGEERAKGNILERFSAQQFPDLHSELNLSSLELGDSALYFCASSVGTQQETQYFGPGTRLLVL.

This clonotype was recorded many times. The gene calls are TRBV9 and TRBJ1-1; the D gene is possibly TRBD1 (6 bases). Germline CDR1 is SGDLS and CDR2 is YYNGEE. This CDR3 contains 14 residues. The V end lost 6 bases, the J end lost 1 base, and 13 bases lay between the germline ends. CDR3 bases: TGTGCCAGCAACAACGGGGGCGAGAACACTGAAGCTTTCTTT. Encoded protein: CASNNGGENTEAFF.

There are a few counts of this clonotype. CDR3 sequence reads: CASSVGTTEETQYF. In DNA form, the CDR3 reads TGTGCCAGCAGCGTCGGGACTACCGAAGAGACCCAGTACTTC. V gene TRBV9 combines with J gene TRBJ2-5; 7 bases line up with TRBD2. From germline, CDR1 is SGDLS and CDR2 YYNGEE. The trim removed 2 bases at V and 3 bases at J, leaving 4 bases unmatched. The CDR3 is 14 residues long.

In this sample, this clonotype turned up many times. The chain joins TRBV9 to TRBJ2-2; D is unclear. CDR3 length: 14 residues. The ends were cut back, 5 bases at V and 3 bases at J, with 11 bases in the middle. The germline CDR1 and CDR2 sequences are SGDLS and YYNGEE. Here the CDR3 reads CASRIMDHTGELFF. As DNA, the CDR3 is TGTGCCAGCAGGATCATGGACCACACCGGGGAGCTGTTTTTT.

This clonotype was observed many times. This chain uses TRBV9 with TRBJ2-2, with 8 bases fitting TRBD2. This CDR3 region has 14 residues. CDR1 SGDLS and CDR2 YYNGEE come from the germline V gene. Unmatched junction bases numbered 5, after V lost 0 bases and J lost 10 bases. The CDR3 spells CASSVVGGGTELFF. CDR3 coding DNA: TGTGCCAGCAGCGTAGTTGGCGGGGGGACGGAGCTGTTTTTT.

This clonotype was seen at least ten times. V and J are TRBV9 and TRBJ2-2; D is undetermined. Between the trimmed V and J ends, which lost 4 bases and 7 bases, there was a span of 5 bases. There are 11 residues in the CDR3. Per germline, CDR1 SGDLS and CDR2 YYNGEE. As DNA, the CDR3 is TGTGCCAGCAGCAGGGACGGGGAGCTGTTTTTT. The encoded protein is CASSRDGELFF.

This clonotype was recorded at least ten times. This chain links TRBV9 with TRBJ2-6, with a tentative D call TRBD1 (6 bases). The CDR3 runs 17 residues. The germline V gene has CDR1 SGDLS and CDR2 YYNGEE. The ends were cut back, 5 bases at V and 0 bases at J, with 15 bases in the middle. The CDR3 reads CASSRTGTSSGANVLTF. CDR3 DNA sequence: TGTGCCAGCAGTAGAACAGGGACGAGCTCTGGGGCCAACGTCCTGACTTTC.

There are many counts of this clonotype. The gene calls are TRBV9 and TRBJ2-1; TRBD2 matches at 11 bases. This CDR3 region has 16 residues. Germline values: CDR1 SGDLS, CDR2 YYNGEE. Unmatched junction bases numbered 3, after V lost 0 bases and J lost 4 bases. CDR3 nucleotide sequence: TGTGCCAGCAGCGTAGTAGGGACTAGCGGTTACAATGAGCAGTTCTTC. It is translated as CASSVVGTSGYNEQFF.

This clonotype was observed many times. The J gene is TRBJ2-5, the V gene TRBV9; 7 bases align to TRBD2. V was pared by 0 bases and J by 8 bases, with 7 bases of the junction left unmatched. Germline values: CDR1 SGDLS, CDR2 YYNGEE. CDR3 length equals 14 residues. CDR3 in DNA: TGTGCCAGCAGCGTAGATCTAGCGGTTGGAACCCAGTACTTC. Protein product: CASSVDLAVGTQYF.

By frequency in the sample, this clonotype is medium-sized. V is TRBV9 and J is TRBJ2-1; possible D gene TRBD2, 5 bases. Germline assignment: CDR1 SGDLS and CDR2 YYNGEE. The CDR3 sequence is 15 residues long. Trimming shortened V by 2 bases and J by 2 bases, and 11 bases separated the two germline ends. This CDR3 reads CASSVRGETYNEQFF. CDR3 bases: TGTGCCAGCAGCGTCCGTGGGGAGACCTACAATGAGCAGTTCTTC.